The 20 T cell receptor beta chains below all came from one sample that was sequenced in a study of Graves' ophthalmopathy and Graves' hyperthyroidism. The TCR beta CDR3 regions underwent amplification from RNA transcripts. RT-PCR with HTBI primers came first, then second-round multiplex PCR. TCRdb re-derived calls from the multiplex PCR reads in MiXCR, one entry per CDR3 protein. The table includes hundreds of thousands of distinct CDR3 sequences, roughly 20% detected once. Sequenced material: peripheral blood. Receptors originate from a woman under 30 with stable Graves' hyperthyroidism. Some clones in this sample may be carry-over from other donors' samples.

This clonotype was observed at least ten times. The chain recombines TRBV24-1 with TRBJ1-1; 7 bases align to TRBD1. The V and J ends lost 11 bases and 4 bases, in that order; junction bases with no gene match: 9. The CDR3 is 13 residues long. Germline values: CDR1 KGHDR, CDR2 SFDVKD. The CDR3 spells CAKRDSGITEAFF. Written as DNA, the CDR3 is TGTGCCAAGAGGGACAGTGGAATCACTGAAGCTTTCTTT.

A remark on this clonotype: This may be a read error: a much more frequent sequence differs by one nucleotide. The chain employs TRBV10-3 and TRBJ2-3, with a tentative D call TRBD2 (5 bases). CDR1 and CDR2 from the germline V gene are ENHRY and SYGVKD. V lost 7 bases and J lost 7, with 18 bases in between. The CDR3 totals 14 residues. The CDR3 protein is CAINREPNGNTQYF. DNA of the CDR3: TGTGCCATCAATAGGGAGCCTAACGGGAATACGCAGTATTTT.

For the CDR3, the DNA is TGTGCCATCAGGGCAACTCTAGTAAGGGGAATCGAGCAGTACTTC. It is translated as CAIRATLVRGIEQYF. This rearrangement joins TRBV10-3 to TRBJ2-7; D might be TRBD1 (5 bases). Germline V lookup: CDR1 ENHRY, CDR2 SYGVKD. V lost 6 bases to trimming and J lost 6 bases, with 21 bases between them. This CDR3 has 15 amino acids.

This clonotype was seen many times. The chain links TRBV6-2 or TRBV6-3 to TRBJ1-2; D is undetermined. CDR3 length equals 18 residues. With 0 bases removed from V and 4 bases from J, the gap between germline ends came to 21 bases. In germline, CDR1 is MNHEY, CDR2 SVGEGT. This CDR3 is CASSYSPPAGTTFYGYTF. The DNA for the CDR3 is TGTGCCAGCAGTTACTCGCCCCCCGCCGGCACCACCTTCTATGGCTACACCTTC.

The CDR3 spells CASSPKRGETQYF. The CDR3 DNA sequence: TGTGCCAGCTCACCAAAAAGAGGGGAGACCCAGTACTTC. V usage is TRBV18 and J usage is TRBJ2-5; weak D call: TRBD2 (5 bases). This CDR3 contains 13 residues. Germline CDR1 reads KGHSH; CDR2 reads LQKENI. Deletions cut 2 bases from V and 5 bases from J, with 9 bases between.

This clonotype occurred a few times. The J gene is TRBJ2-7, the V gene TRBV4-3; TRBD2 matches 8 bases. Germline assignment: CDR1 LGHNA and CDR2 YSLEER. The CDR3 is made up of 17 amino acids. The junction had 12 bases not matched to a gene; V was cut back by 2 bases and J by 3 bases. The CDR3, as DNA: TGCGCCAGCAGCCAATCCACACCGGGACTAGTGGTCTACGAGCAGTACTTC. Its protein product is CASSQSTPGLVVYEQYF.

The V and J genes are TRBV9 and TRBJ1-2; D is ambiguous. Germline V gene data show CDR1 as SGDLS and CDR2 as YYNGEE. The CDR3 covers 17 residues. The germline V and J ends were trimmed by 4 bases and 3 bases, with 22 bases remaining between them. CDR3 loop: CASSPRESSVADYGYTF. The CDR3 DNA reads as TGTGCCAGCAGCCCCCGGGAGAGTAGTGTGGCTGACTATGGCTACACCTTC.

This clonotype was observed many times. This rearrangement joins TRBV20-1 to TRBJ1-5; TRBD1 matches at 8 bases. The germline V gene has CDR1 DFQATT and CDR2 SNEGSKA (reference sequence). This CDR3 spans 17 amino acids. V was clipped by 3 bases and J by 2 bases; unmatched bases: 12. CDR3 sequence: CSARVGQANYGNQPQHF. The DNA of the CDR3 is TGCAGTGCTAGGGTGGGACAGGCCAATTATGGCAATCAGCCCCAGCATTTT.

This clonotype appeared a few times. The gene calls are TRBV25-1 and TRBJ2-6, with D possibly TRBD2 on 5 matching bases. The CDR3 contains 15 residues. With 4 bases removed from V and 1 base from J, the gap between germline ends came to 8 bases. Germline CDR1 is MGHDK and CDR2 is SYGVNS. The CDR3 DNA reads TGTGCCAGCAGTGCCCCGGGGTCTGGGGCCAACGTCCTGACTTTC. Translated, it gives CASSAPGSGANVLTF.

The V call is TRBV19, the J call TRBJ2-2; D perhaps matches TRBD2 (6 bases). CDR1 and CDR2 from the germline V gene are LNHDA and SQIVND (reference sequence). V was clipped by 4 bases and J by 5 bases, with 14 bases between them. CDR3 size: 15 residues. The DNA for the CDR3 is TGTGCCAGTAGTAACCCGGGGGTAAGAACCGGGGAGCTGTTTTTT. Its translation: CASSNPGVRTGELFF.

Ten or more counts support this clonotype. The genes are TRBV6-1 and TRBJ1-1; unclear D gene. The V end was cut by 1 base, the J end by 1 base, with 4 bases between. CDR1 is MNHNS and CDR2 is SASEGT in the germline V gene. This CDR3 spans 13 amino acids. The CDR3 protein is CASSEEENTEAFF. The CDR3, as DNA: TGTGCCAGCAGTGAAGAGGAGAACACTGAAGCTTTCTTT.

This clonotype was seen at least ten times. This chain links TRBV15 with TRBJ2-7; 8 bases line up with TRBD2. The CDR3 has 17 residues. Germline lookup yields CDR1 LNHNV and CDR2 YYDKDF (reference sequence). Germline trimming cut 1 base from V and 0 bases from J; bases unmatched to any gene: 8. The CDR3 region has the DNA TGTGCCACCAGCAGAGCCCGTAGCGGGGAACACTCCTACGAGCAGTACTTC. Translated, it gives CATSRARSGEHSYEQYF.

This clonotype has just one count. A much more abundant neighbour one base away suggests this may be a read error. The V and J genes are TRBV4-1 and TRBJ2-7; D is uncertain. This CDR3 is 15 amino acids long. Germline V CDR1 and CDR2: MGHRA, YSYEKL. CDR3 residues: CASTVHSDSSYEQCF. CDR3 bases: TGCGCCAGCACGGTCCACAGTGATAGCTCCTACGAGCAGTGCTTC.

This clonotype was picked up many times. CDR3 DNA: TGTGCCAGCAGTGGAGACAGGGGGACGTCCTCCTACGAGCAGTACTTC. Protein sequence: CASSGDRGTSSYEQYF. The chain joins TRBV6-1 to TRBJ2-7, with 9 bases identical to TRBD1. J gave up 0 bases and V 4 bases, and 7 bases lay outside the gene matches. CDR3 length equals 16 residues. In germline, CDR1 is MNHNS, CDR2 SASEGT.

The chain couples TRBV20-1 to TRBJ2-7; 8 bases fit TRBD2. The CDR3 covers 15 residues. Unmatched junction bases numbered 6, after V lost 0 bases and J lost 2 bases. Germline values: CDR1 DFQATT, CDR2 SNEGSKA (reference sequence). CDR3 in DNA: TGCAGTGCTAGAGATTCCCAGCGGGGGCCCTACGAGCAGTACGTC. It specifies CSARDSQRGPYEQYV.

Ten or more counts support this clonotype. This chain connects TRBV20-1 to TRBJ1-5, with TRBD1 matching 10 bases. Germline V lookup: CDR1 DFQATT, CDR2 SNEGSKA (reference sequence). The CDR3 totals 14 residues. V shed 2 bases, J shed 8 bases, and the junction held 6 bases outside the gene matches. Here the CDR3 reads CSARRGTGVEPQHF. The CDR3 DNA sequence: TGCAGTGCTAGAAGGGGGACAGGGGTTGAGCCCCAGCATTTT.

This clonotype was detected ten times or more. The chain recombines TRBV6-2 or TRBV6-3 with TRBJ1-1; 7 bases map to TRBD1. The V and J ends lost 6 bases and 6 bases, in that order; junction bases with no gene match: 4. The length of the CDR3 is 12 residues. The V gene's germline CDR1 is MNHEY and CDR2 SVGEGT. CDR3 coding DNA: TGTGCCAGCAGGAGACAGGGCTCTGAAGCTTTCTTT. Protein: CASRRQGSEAFF.

This clonotype was recorded many times. This chain uses TRBV6-5 with TRBJ1-2, with 9 bases fitting TRBD1. The CDR3 covers 14 residues. Germline-derived CDR1 and CDR2 are MNHEY and SVGAGI. The V segment lost 2 bases and the J segment 6 bases; nucleotides outside the gene matches: 4. Here the CDR3 DNA reads TGTGCCAGCAGTTACCGGGGACAGGGTGATGGCTACACCTTC. Translating it yields CASSYRGQGDGYTF.

This clonotype was seen at least ten times. The rearrangement links TRBV30 to TRBJ1-2, with D unclear. Trimming left V 5 bases short and J 8 bases short, with 12 bases between. Germline values: CDR1 GTSNPN, CDR2 SVGIG (reference sequence). The CDR3 extends over 11 amino acids. Here the CDR3 DNA reads TGTGCCTGGGAAAGGGAATGGGGCTACACCTTC. Amino acid sequence: CAWEREWGYTF. The variable domain in full, with the rest retrieved from reference TRBV30 and TRBJ1-2, is SQTIHQWPATLVQPVGSPLSLECTVEGTSNPNLYWYRQAAGRGLQLLFYSVGIGQISSEVPQNLSASRPQDRQFILSSKKLLLSDSGFYLCAWEREWGYTFGSGTRLTVV.

About this clonotype: One end of the junction fails to match germline, which may point to a read error. The J gene is TRBJ2-5, the V gene TRBV6-1; 11 bases map to TRBD2. The germline V gene has CDR1 MNHNS and CDR2 SASEGT. The CDR3 consists of 17 residues. CDR3 in amino acids: CASRSGLAGGLQETKYF. DNA for the CDR3: TGTGCCAGCAGGTCCGGTCTAGCGGGGGGTCTACAAGAGACCAAGTACTTC.